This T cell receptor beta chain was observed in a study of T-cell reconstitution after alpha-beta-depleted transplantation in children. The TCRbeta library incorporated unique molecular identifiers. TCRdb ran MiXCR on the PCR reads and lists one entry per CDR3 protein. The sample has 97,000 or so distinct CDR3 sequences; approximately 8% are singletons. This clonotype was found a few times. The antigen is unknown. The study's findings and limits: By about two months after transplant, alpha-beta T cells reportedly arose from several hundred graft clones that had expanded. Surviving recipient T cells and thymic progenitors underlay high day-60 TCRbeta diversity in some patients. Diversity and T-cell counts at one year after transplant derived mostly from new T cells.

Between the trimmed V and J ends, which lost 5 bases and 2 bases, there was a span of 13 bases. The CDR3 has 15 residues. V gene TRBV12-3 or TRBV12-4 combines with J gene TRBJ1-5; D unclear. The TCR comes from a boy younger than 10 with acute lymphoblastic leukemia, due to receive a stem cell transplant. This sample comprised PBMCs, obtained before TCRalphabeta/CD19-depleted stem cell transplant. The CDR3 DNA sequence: TGTGCCAGCAGTCTAGAGTGGCGTGGCAATCAGCCCCAGCATTTT. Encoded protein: CASSLEWRGNQPQHF.